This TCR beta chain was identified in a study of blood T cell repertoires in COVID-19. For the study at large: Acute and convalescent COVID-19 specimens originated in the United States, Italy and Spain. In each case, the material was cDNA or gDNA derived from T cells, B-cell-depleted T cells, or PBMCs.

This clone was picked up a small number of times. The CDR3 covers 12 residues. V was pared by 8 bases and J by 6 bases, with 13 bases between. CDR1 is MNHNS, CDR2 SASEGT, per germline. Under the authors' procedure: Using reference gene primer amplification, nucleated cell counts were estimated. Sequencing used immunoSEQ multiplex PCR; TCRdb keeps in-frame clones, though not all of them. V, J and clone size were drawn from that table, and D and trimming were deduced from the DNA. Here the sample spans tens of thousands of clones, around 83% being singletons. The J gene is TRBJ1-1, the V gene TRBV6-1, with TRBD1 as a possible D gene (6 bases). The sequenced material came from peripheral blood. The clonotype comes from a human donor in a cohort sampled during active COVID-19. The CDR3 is CASGVGTSEAFF. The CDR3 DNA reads TGTGCCAGCGGTGTTGGGACATCTGAAGCTTTCTTT.